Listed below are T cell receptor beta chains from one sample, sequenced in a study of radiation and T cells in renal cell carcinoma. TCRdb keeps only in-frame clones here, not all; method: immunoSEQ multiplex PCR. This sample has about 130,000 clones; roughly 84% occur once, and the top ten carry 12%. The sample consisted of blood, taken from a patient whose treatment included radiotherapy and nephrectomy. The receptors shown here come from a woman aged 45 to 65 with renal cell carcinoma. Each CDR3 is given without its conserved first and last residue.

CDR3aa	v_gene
ASSPSGDEKLF	TRBV18
ASSPRGETEAF	TRBV18
ASSRPGGGPLEQF	TRBV6-5
ASSLVSGGFEQY	TRBV7-9
SAVKGATEAF	TRBV29-1
ASSSTLLVEQY	TRBV5-1
ASSLASMGVNTIY	TRBV7-2
ASSLSIGQGPFQETQY	TRBV5-1
ASSPLGQMNTEAF	TRBV9
ASSLRSLDTEAF	TRBV7-2
ASSSTLAGGTDTQY	TRBV11-1
SAVSWAGGLEQY	TRBV29-1
ASSFETNTEAF	TRBV7-6
ASSLAGSQETQY	TRBV5-4
ASSPTGLPLH	TRBV28
ASSARRDREYEQY	TRBV9
ASSYGLGQPQH	TRBV6-6
ASSSRQSSEQY	TRBV5-1
ASSLRIKPDT	TRBV5-6
ASSIAQNTEAF	TRBV19
ASSQGAPGIYGYT	TRBV14
ASSPRRETQY	TRBV18
ASSLQGFYEQY	TRBV11-2
ASSQVDKAITGELF	TRBV4-1
ASSPTNNGNTIY	TRBV5-4
ASIEGMKAF	TRBV10-2
ASSYTGLNSPLH	TRBV6-5
ASSPEGDYGYT	TRBV6-5
ASSPGPGQGLTSNQPQH	TRBV7-2
ASSYETPGAGNTIY	TRBV6-5
ASSYSGTQNTEAF	TRBV6-5
ASSYTVNTEAF	TRBV6-5
AISEYGGGAYEQY	TRBV10-3
ASRNPGRIIGVPEAF	TRBV19
ASSPLGLAEQETQY	TRBV18
ASREDRGLYEQY	TRBV6-1
ASSVERASGAMNEQF	TRBV9
ATSREVRHSYEQY	TRBV15
ASSTTGNSGNTIY	TRBV5-1
ASRGVYNEQF	TRBV6-5
ASSYGGPGNTEAF	TRBV6-6
SVAHDTDYGYT	TRBV29-1
ASSPIASTVSTEAF	TRBV7-7
ASSLVPSGATYEQY	TRBV5-1
ASSPRLGSGEKLF	TRBV19
ASSGTGPQPQH	TRBV25-1
SVAEDLPNSPLH	TRBV29-1
AWSRGGYEQY	TRBV30
ASKGLPLNTGELF	TRBV19
ASSYLEETQY	TRBV6-6
ASSPQPTGGANTGELF	TRBV18
ASSGQGRNTEAF	TRBV9
ASQGAPHQNSPLH	TRBV5-4
ASRDYNSPLH	TRBV2
ASSLSPGLGGIGEQY	TRBV7-2